This is a list of T cell receptor beta chains from one sample in a study of cytomegalovirus exposure and HLA in healthy donors. Data came from immunoSEQ multiplex PCR; TCRdb stores just in-frame clones and leaves some out. The table shows about 200,000 clones, with roughly 68% occurring only once. The sample consisted of PBMCs. These receptors all come from a woman aged 25-40 years in good health and CMV-seronegative. Both conserved end residues are part of each CDR3. The order of the fields is V gene, D gene, J gene, clone size, CDR3 protein, CDR3 DNA. A D gene is named only where the DNA matches it firmly. Not all rows give a size; the values are once, few, many and, for expanded clones, a class.

V gene: TRBV11-1; D gene: NA; J gene: TRBJ2-7; clone size: NA; CDR3 protein: CAVGGAYEQYF; CDR3 DNA: TGCGCGGTCGGCGGGGCCTACGAGCAGTACTTC
V gene: TRBV5-1; D gene: TRBD2; J gene: TRBJ2-1; clone size: NA; CDR3 protein: CASRVSGNYNEQFF; CDR3 DNA: TGCGCCAGCAGGGTTAGCGGGAATTACAATGAGCAGTTCTTC
V gene: TRBV4-1; D gene: NA; J gene: TRBJ2-2; clone size: NA; CDR3 protein: CASSQDRGNTGELFF; CDR3 DNA: TGCGCCAGCAGCCAAGACCGCGGAAACACCGGGGAGCTGTTTTTT
V gene: TRBV14; D gene: NA; J gene: TRBJ2-5; clone size: NA; CDR3 protein: CASNPGGRRETQYF; CDR3 DNA: TGTGCCAGCAATCCAGGGGGGAGGCGAGAGACCCAGTACTTC
V gene: TRBV6-6; D gene: TRBD1; J gene: TRBJ2-2; clone size: NA; CDR3 protein: CASSYRGQGSGELFF; CDR3 DNA: TGTGCCAGCAGTTATCGGGGACAGGGTTCAGGGGAGCTGTTTTTT
V gene: TRBV5-4; D gene: NA; J gene: TRBJ2-3; clone size: NA; CDR3 protein: CASRDFTDTQYF; CDR3 DNA: TGTGCCAGCAGGGACTTCACAGATACGCAGTATTTT
V gene: TRBV10-2; D gene: TRBD1; J gene: TRBJ1-1; clone size: NA; CDR3 protein: CASRTGNTEAFF; CDR3 DNA: TGCGCCAGTCGGACAGGGAATACTGAAGCTTTCTTT
V gene: TRBV4-3; D gene: TRBD2; J gene: TRBJ2-1; clone size: many; CDR3 protein: CASSPRLAGGPMDEQFF; CDR3 DNA: TGCGCCAGCAGCCCCCGGCTAGCGGGAGGGCCGATGGATGAGCAGTTCTTC
V gene: TRBV2; D gene: NA; J gene: TRBJ1-6; clone size: few; CDR3 protein: CASRAGRSNSPLHF; CDR3 DNA: TGTGCCAGCAGGGCGGGACGGTCGAATTCACCCCTCCACTTT
V gene: TRBV4-3; D gene: NA; J gene: TRBJ1-2; clone size: NA; CDR3 protein: CASSQDLRQYHGYTF; CDR3 DNA: TGCGCCAGCAGCCAAGATTTGAGACAGTACCATGGCTACACCTTC
V gene: TRBV6-6; D gene: TRBD1; J gene: TRBJ2-7; clone size: NA; CDR3 protein: CASSLDRSPYEQYF; CDR3 DNA: TGTGCCAGCAGTTTGGACAGGTCTCCCTACGAGCAGTACTTC